This T cell receptor (beta chain) was sequenced in a study of neurological immune-mediated disorders. This clonotype was seen at least ten times. The study used blood bank volunteers in Maryland, USA, as healthy controls. Libraries from sorted cells used roughly 1 million T cells (CD4+ or CD8+). A 10-nucleotide random UMI tagged transcripts in template-switch 5'RACE cDNA synthesis. TCRdb recomputed calls from the 5' RACE reads with MiXCR, one row per CDR3 protein. The data contain approximately 30,000 distinct CDR3 sequences, less than 5% of them seen just once; the ten biggest clones take up about 23%. The sample was CD4+ T cells from blood. The TCR was taken from a woman between 40 and 55 years old in good health.

In DNA form, the CDR3 reads TGCGCCAGCAGCCTGGCCGGGACTAGCGGGCGGCGCACAGATACGCAGTATTTT. This sequence encodes CASSLAGTSGRRTDTQYF. The chain links TRBV5-1 to TRBJ2-3, with 12 positions matching TRBD2. Germline CDR1 reads SGHRS; CDR2 reads YFSETQ. CDR3 length: 18 residues. V lost 4 bases, J lost 1 base, and 10 bases stayed unmatched.